What follows are 9 T cell receptor beta chains derived from one specimen sequenced in a study of T cell responses to AZD1222 COVID-19 vaccine. Some clones are missing from TCRdb's copy, which holds only in-frame ones; the method was immunoSEQ multiplex PCR. The repertoire holds under 200,000 clones, with around 85% as singletons. The sample here was peripheral blood, taken 28 days after the second AZD1222 dose. The receptor source for this set is an adult who received the AZD1222 COVID-19 vaccine.

The CDR3 sequence: CASSEKGSYEQYF. The CDR3 DNA is TGCGCCAGCAGTGAGAAGGGTTCCTACGAGCAGTACTTC. V is TRBV10-1 and J is TRBJ2-7; D uncertain. The V end lost 2 bases, the J end lost 1 base, and 6 bases lay between the germline ends. CDR1 is WNHNN and CDR2 is SYGVQD in the germline V gene (reference sequence). CDR3 size: 13 residues.

The genes are TRBV4-2 and TRBJ2-3; 9 bases match TRBD1. CDR1 and CDR2 from the germline V gene are LGHNA and YNFKEQ. Unmatched junction bases numbered 6, after V lost 2 bases and J lost 3 bases. The CDR3 totals 16 residues. CDR3 in amino acids: CASSQSDRGGTDTQYF. In DNA, the CDR3 is TGTGCCAGCAGCCAATCGGACAGGGGAGGGACAGATACGCAGTATTTT.

This clone was counted between two and nine times. V gene TRBV9 combines with J gene TRBJ2-2; D uncertain. The CDR3 totals 11 residues. The germline V gene has CDR1 SGDLS and CDR2 YYNGEE. V was trimmed by 4 bases and J by 2 bases, leaving 0 bases between them. CDR3 bases: TGTGCCAGCAGCAACACCGGGGAGCTGTTTTTT. Translating it yields CASSNTGELFF.

This chain joins TRBV5-1 and TRBJ2-7; D gene ambiguous. The CDR3 contains 14 residues. Germline V gene sequence: CDR1 SGHRS, CDR2 YFSETQ. Trimming left V 0 bases short and J 2 bases short, with 9 bases between. Here the CDR3 reads CASSLAGETYEQYF. For the CDR3, the DNA is TGCGCCAGCAGCTTGGCTGGGGAAACCTACGAGCAGTACTTC.

The chain links TRBV18 to TRBJ1-2; 10 bases align to TRBD1. CDR3 length equals 16 residues. Trimming removed 3 bases from V and 8 bases from J; junction bases left unmatched: 12. Looked up from germline, CDR1 is KGHSH and CDR2 is LQKENI. The CDR3 nucleotides read TGTGCCAGCTCACCGGACAGGGGGTCACAGGGAGGAGGCTACACCTTC. It translates to CASSPDRGSQGGGYTF.

The V gene is TRBV18, the J gene TRBJ1-1; D is uncertain. Germline V gene lookup returns CDR1 KGHSH and CDR2 LQKENI. The CDR3 totals 13 residues. The V end was cut by 2 bases, the J end by 1 base, with 5 bases between. The CDR3 region has the DNA TGTGCCAGCTCACCAGCCCAGAACACTGAAGCTTTCTTT. Amino acid sequence: CASSPAQNTEAFF.

The rearrangement links TRBV10-2 to TRBJ1-1, with D unclear. There are 14 residues in the CDR3. Germline CDR1 WSHSY, CDR2 SAAADI. Between the trimmed V and J ends, which lost 5 bases and 5 bases, there was a span of 15 bases. CDR3 protein: CASSQTLRRTEAFF. CDR3 bases: TGCGCCAGCAGTCAGACGCTCCGGAGAACTGAAGCTTTCTTT.

The rearrangement links TRBV19 to TRBJ1-4, with D unclear. This CDR3 has 17 amino acids. Germline CDR1 is LNHDA and CDR2 is SQIVND (reference sequence). V was shortened by 1 base and J by 6 bases, with 18 bases between the two germline ends. The CDR3 loop is CASSIGGGKGLDEKLFF. The CDR3 region has the DNA TGTGCCAGTAGTATAGGTGGAGGGAAGGGCCTCGATGAAAAACTGTTTTTT.

The genes are TRBV25-1 and TRBJ2-1; 10 bases agree with TRBD1. In germline, CDR1 is MGHDK, CDR2 SYGVNS. Trimming at V came to 3 bases and at J to 5 bases, leaving 4 bases not matched to a gene. CDR3 length equals 15 residues. In DNA form, the CDR3 reads TGTGCCAGCAGTGACCCCGGGACAGGGGACAATGAGCAGTTCTTC. It translates to CASSDPGTGDNEQFF.